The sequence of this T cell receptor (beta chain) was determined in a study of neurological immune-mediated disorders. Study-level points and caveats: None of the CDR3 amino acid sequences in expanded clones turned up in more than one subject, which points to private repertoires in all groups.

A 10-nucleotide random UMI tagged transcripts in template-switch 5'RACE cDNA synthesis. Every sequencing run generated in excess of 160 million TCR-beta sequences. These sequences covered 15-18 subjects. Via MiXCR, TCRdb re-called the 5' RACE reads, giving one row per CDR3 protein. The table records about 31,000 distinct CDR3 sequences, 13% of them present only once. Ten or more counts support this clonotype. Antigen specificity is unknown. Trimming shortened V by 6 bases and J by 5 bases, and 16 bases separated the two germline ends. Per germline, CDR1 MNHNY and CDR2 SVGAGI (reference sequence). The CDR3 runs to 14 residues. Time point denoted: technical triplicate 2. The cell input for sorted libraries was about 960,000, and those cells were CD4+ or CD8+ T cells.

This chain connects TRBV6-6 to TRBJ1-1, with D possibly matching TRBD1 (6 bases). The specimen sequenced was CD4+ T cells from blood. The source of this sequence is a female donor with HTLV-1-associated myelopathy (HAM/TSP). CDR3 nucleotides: TGTGCCAGCAGGCAACAGGGAGGGAAAACTGAAGCTTTCTTT. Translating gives CASRQQGGKTEAFF.